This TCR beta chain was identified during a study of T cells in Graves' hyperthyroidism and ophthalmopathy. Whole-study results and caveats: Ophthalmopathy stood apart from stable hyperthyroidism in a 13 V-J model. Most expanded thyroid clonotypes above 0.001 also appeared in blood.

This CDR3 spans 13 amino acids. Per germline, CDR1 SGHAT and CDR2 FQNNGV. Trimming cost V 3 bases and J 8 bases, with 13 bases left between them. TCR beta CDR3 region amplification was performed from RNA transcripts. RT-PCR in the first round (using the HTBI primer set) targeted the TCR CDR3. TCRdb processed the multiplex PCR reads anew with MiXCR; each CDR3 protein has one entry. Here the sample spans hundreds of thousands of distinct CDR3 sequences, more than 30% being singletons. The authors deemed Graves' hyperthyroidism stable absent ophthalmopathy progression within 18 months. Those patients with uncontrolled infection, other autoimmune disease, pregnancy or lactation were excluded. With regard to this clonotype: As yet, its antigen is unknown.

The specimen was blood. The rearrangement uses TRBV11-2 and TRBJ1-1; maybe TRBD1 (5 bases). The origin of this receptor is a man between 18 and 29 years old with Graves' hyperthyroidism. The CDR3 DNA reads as TGTGCCAGCAGCTTCGCTTGGGGACTCGAAGCTTTCTTT. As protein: CASSFAWGLEAFF. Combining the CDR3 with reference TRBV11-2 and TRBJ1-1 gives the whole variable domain EAGVAQSPRYKIIEKRQSVAFWCNPISGHATLYWYQQILGQGPKLLIQFQNNGVVDDSQLPKDRFSAERLKGVDSTLKIQPAKLEDSAVYLCASSFAWGLEAFFGQGTRLTVV.